This entry concerns a single T cell receptor (beta chain). Its target is unknown. Germline V gene sequence: CDR1 SGHNT, CDR2 YYREEE (reference sequence). V dropped 4 bases and J dropped 0 bases, with 11 bases sitting between them. The CDR3 loop spans 15 amino acids. The data were obtained in a study of T cell responses to AZD1222 COVID-19 vaccine. Study-wide results and caveats: Donors were largely white British and mainly female; clonal diversity was possibly underestimated. Nearly half of unique spike-specific TCRs reportedly avoided B.1.351 and B.1.1.7 mutated regions. Two AZD1222 doses significantly raised spike-specific TCR breadth and depth over controls.

Measured with immunoSEQ multiplex PCR; TCRdb has only the in-frame clones, and not every one. The sample lists fewer than 100,000 clones; roughly 89% were seen once. The chain couples TRBV5-4 to TRBJ2-4; D is tentatively TRBD1 or TRBD2 (5 bases each). The source is an adult who received the AZD1222 COVID-19 vaccine. The sequencing here drew on peripheral blood, taken 28 days after the second AZD1222 dose. The CDR3 reads CASSTWDLAKNIQYF. The CDR3, as DNA: TGTGCCAGCAGCACGTGGGACCTAGCCAAAAACATTCAGTACTTC. Full variable domain (missing parts from reference TRBV5-4 and TRBJ2-4): ETGVTQSPTHLIKTRGQQVTLRCSSQSGHNTVSWYQQALGQGPQFIFQYYREEENGRGNFPPRFSGLQFPNYSSELNVNALELDDSALYLCASSTWDLAKNIQYFGAGTRLSVL.